One sample yielded the 2 T cell receptor beta chains listed below, sequenced in a study of technical replicates of blood from a handful of donors. The table came from immunoSEQ multiplex PCR; TCRdb's copy has only in-frame clones and leaves some out. The sample holds tens of thousands of clones; approximately 90% are singletons and the top ten take 4% to 5%. The sample comprised PBMCs. The source is a human donor in good health. Some clones in this sample may be carry-over from other donors' samples.

The rearrangement links TRBV2 to TRBJ2-1; 11 positions match TRBD2. V lost 4 bases to trimming and J lost 7 bases; unmatched junction nucleotides: 9. Per the germline V gene, CDR1 is SNHLY and CDR2 is FYNNEI. There are 16 residues in the CDR3. The CDR3 loop is CASSGNSGGARNEQFF. The CDR3 coding sequence is TGTGCCAGCAGTGGCAATAGCGGGGGGGCGAGAAATGAGCAGTTCTTC.

The chain carries TRBV5-4 and TRBJ2-2; 10 nucleotides match TRBD2. The junction had 2 bases not matched to a gene; V was cut back by 0 bases and J by 6 bases. Germline V gives CDR1 SGHNT, CDR2 YYREEE (reference sequence). CDR3 size: 15 residues. The DNA of the CDR3 is TGTGCCAGCAGCTTGGCTAGCGGGAGATCCGGGGAGCTGTTTTTT. Translation: CASSLASGRSGELFF. Variable domain in full (rest from reference TRBV5-4 and TRBJ2-2): ETGVTQSPTHLIKTRGQQVTLRCSSQSGHNTVSWYQQALGQGPQFIFQYYREEENGRGNFPPRFSGLQFPNYSSELNVNALELDDSALYLCASSLASGRSGELFFGEGSRLTVL.